Below, 9 T cell receptor beta chains from the same sample are listed, as sequenced in a study of cytomegalovirus exposure and HLA in healthy donors. PCR employed 60 Vbeta and 13 Jbeta primers. Clones were read by immunoSEQ multiplex PCR, and TCRdb kept only the in-frame ones, dropping some. The table lists under 250,000 clones, around 73% of them singletons. Sequencing input: PBMCs. The source is a male donor in good health and CMV-seronegative.

The chain links TRBV19 to TRBJ1-1; D gene uncertain. Looked up from germline, CDR1 is LNHDA and CDR2 is SQIVND (reference sequence). The CDR3 is 15 residues long. V lost 1 base and J lost 1, with 10 bases in between. CDR3 nucleotide sequence: TGTGCCAGTAGTATAGTTGCACCGAGGAACACTGAAGCTTTCTTT. It specifies CASSIVAPRNTEAFF.

The chain employs TRBV19 and TRBJ2-1, with 8 bases that match TRBD2. The germline CDR1 and CDR2 sequences are LNHDA and SQIVND (reference sequence). The CDR3 has 13 residues. The junction had 7 bases not matched to a gene; V was cut back by 9 bases and J by 6 bases. The CDR3 sequence: CASRAGVANEQFF. The CDR3 bases are TGTGCCAGCCGAGCGGGAGTAGCCAATGAGCAGTTCTTC.

V is TRBV28 and J is TRBJ2-1; D might be TRBD2 (7 bases). This CDR3 spans 17 amino acids. The germline CDR1 and CDR2 sequences are MDHEN and SYDVKM. Trimming left V 3 bases short and J 5 bases short, with 20 bases between. The CDR3 DNA reads TGTGCCAGCAGTTTTATGGGGGGGCTAGCGGCAAACAATGAGCAGTTCTTC. Residues: CASSFMGGLAANNEQFF.

In DNA form, the CDR3 reads TGTGCCAGCAGTATCGACAGGGTTAGCGAAAAACTGTTTTTT. Protein: CASSIDRVSEKLFF. This sequence joins TRBV28 and TRBJ1-4, with TRBD1 matching 7 bases. Germline V CDR1 and CDR2: MDHEN, SYDVKM. The trim removed 5 bases at V and 8 bases at J, leaving 8 bases unmatched. CDR3 size: 14 residues. Full variable domain (outside the CDR3, taken from reference TRBV28 and TRBJ1-4): DVKVTQSSRYLVKRTGEKVFLECVQDMDHENMFWYRQDPGLGLRLIYFSYDVKMKEKGDIPEGYSVSREKKERFSLILESASTNQTSMYLCASSIDRVSEKLFFGSGTQLSVL.

The chain recombines TRBV6-5 with TRBJ2-5, with 11 nucleotides matching TRBD1. The DNA end favors TRBJ2-7, so the J call may be wrong. Germline V lookup: CDR1 MNHEY, CDR2 SVGAGI. CDR3 size: 15 residues. The CDR3 coding sequence is TGTGCCAGCATCGGGACAGGGGGACGAAACCACGAGCAGTACTTC. Its protein is CASIGTGGRNHEQYF.

The chain is built from TRBV28 and TRBJ1-5; no reliable D call. CDR1 is MDHEN and CDR2 is SYDVKM in the germline V gene. V dropped 4 bases and J dropped 3 bases, with 10 bases sitting between them. CDR3 length: 14 amino acids. The CDR3 DNA sequence: TGTGCCAGCAGTTCGGGAGGCCCCAATCAGCCCCAGCATTTT. The encoded protein is CASSSGGPNQPQHF.

The CDR3 DNA is TGTGCCAGCAGTTCTCAAGCGGGGGGGAACTACGAGCAGTACTTC. It specifies CASSSQAGGNYEQYF. This chain connects TRBV28 to TRBJ2-7; TRBD2 aligns across 10 bases. The CDR3 has 15 amino acids. V shed 4 bases and J 3 bases; nucleotides not matched to a gene: 6. The V gene's germline CDR1 is MDHEN and CDR2 SYDVKM.

The chain has TRBV28 and TRBJ1-3, with D perhaps TRBD1 (5 bases). Germline CDR1 and CDR2: MDHEN and SYDVKM. V dropped 8 bases and J dropped 4 bases, with 15 bases sitting between them. This CDR3 region has 14 residues. CDR3 sequence (DNA): TGTGCCAGCTATGGGGGGGGATCGGGAAACACCATATATTTT. This encodes CASYGGGSGNTIYF.

This chain joins TRBV19 and TRBJ2-7; D call uncertain. Trimming shortened V by 1 base and J by 3 bases, and 4 bases separated the two germline ends. The CDR3 extends over 12 amino acids. Germline V gene lookup returns CDR1 LNHDA and CDR2 SQIVND (reference sequence). CDR3 DNA: TGTGCCAGTAGTATAGGACTCTACGAGCAGTACTTC. Protein: CASSIGLYEQYF.